The clone carrying this T cell receptor (beta chain) was observed once. The sample belongs to a study of T-cell reconstitution after alpha-beta-depleted transplantation in children. The TCRbeta library incorporated unique molecular identifiers. Using its own MiXCR run on the PCR reads, TCRdb lists one record per CDR3 protein. This sample has 300,000 to 350,000 distinct CDR3 sequences, with 15% to 20% found just once. This CDR3 comprises 13 residues. V gave up 6 bases and J gave up 4 bases; unmatched junction bases: 5. CDR1 MNHNS and CDR2 SASEGT come from the germline V gene. The TCR sequence derives from a male patient between 2 and 9 years old who had a stem cell transplant for acute lymphoblastic leukemia, so the T cells may come from the graft donor. The V and J genes are TRBV6-1 and TRBJ2-7; 8 nucleotides match TRBD1. The specimen was PBMCs, mostly from graft donor cells, collected 360 days after TCRalphabeta/CD19-depleted stem cell transplant. The CDR3 DNA reads TGTGCCAGCAGCCGACAGGGGATGTACGAGCAGTACTTC. This sequence encodes CASSRQGMYEQYF.